A selection of T cell receptor beta chains follows, all from one sample in a study of T cells after yellow fever vaccination. One entry per CDR3 protein results from TCRdb running MiXCR on the 5' RACE reads. The sample holds approximately 300,000 distinct CDR3 sequences, approximately 9% seen once. Here the sequenced sample was PBMCs, taken on the day of the first yellow fever vaccination. The receptors stem from a man aged 18 to 29 who received the YFV17D yellow fever vaccine. CDR3s include the opening cysteine and the closing phenylalanine or tryptophan. D genes are given only for firm matches. Part of the rows lack a size; the others show once, few, many or a class for expanded clones.

-	-	TRBV10-3	TRBJ2-5	TGTGCCATCAGTGAGTCGAGCGGACAAGAGACCCAGTACTTC	CAISESSGQETQYF
-	few	TRBV10-2	TRBJ2-7	TGCGCCAGCACCCCCAGACCCTACGAGCAGTACTTC	CASTPRPYEQYF
-	-	TRBV5-1	TRBJ1-2	TGCGCCAGCAGGCAGGGAAGTGGCTATGGCTACACCTTC	CASRQGSGYGYTF
-	-	TRBV7-8	TRBJ2-4	TGTGCCAGCAGCTCGGTCCAGTGGCCCAACAGCATAGCCAAAAACATTCAGTACTTC	CASSSVQWPNSIAKNIQYF
-	many	TRBV4-3	TRBJ1-2	TGCGCCAGCAGTCCAGGGAGAGCTAACTATGGCTACACCTTC	CASSPGRANYGYTF
-	-	TRBV6-2/TRBV6-3	TRBJ2-2	TGTGCCAGCAGACGCCACAGGGAGACCGGGGAGCTGTTTTTT	CASRRHRETGELFF
TRBD1	few	TRBV28	TRBJ1-1	TGTGCCAGCAGACAACAGGGGGGCACTGAAGCTTTCTTT	CASRQQGGTEAFF
-	many	TRBV7-9	TRBJ1-1	TGTGCCAGCAGCTTCCAGACTGTGAACACTGAAGCTTTCTTT	CASSFQTVNTEAFF
TRBD2	many	TRBV19	TRBJ2-5	TGTGCCAGTAGATTAGCGGGGCAAGAGACCCAGTACTTC	CASRLAGQETQYF
-	-	TRBV3-1	TRBJ1-2	TGTGCCAGCAGCATTACAAGGACAGCTTATGGCTACACCTTC	CASSITRTAYGYTF
TRBD1	-	TRBV19	TRBJ1-5	TGTGCCAGTAGTACGACAGGGGTTAGCAATCAGCCCCAGCATTTT	CASSTTGVSNQPQHF
TRBD1	few	TRBV7-8	TRBJ1-5	TGTGCCAGCAGCTTAGCCCGGGACAGGAGGGAACAGCCCCAGCATTTT	CASSLARDRREQPQHF
-	many	TRBV4-1	TRBJ2-7	TGCGCCAGCAGCCAAGGACAGGCCTACGAGCAGTACTTC	CASSQGQAYEQYF
-	-	TRBV5-6	TRBJ2-3	TGTGCCAGCAGCCTGGTGGAGGGGATGCAAGATACGCAGTATTTT	CASSLVEGMQDTQYF
-	few	TRBV4-2	TRBJ2-5	TGTGCCAGCAGCCAAGAACGAGGGGCCCAAGAGACCCAGTACTTC	CASSQERGAQETQYF
-	few	TRBV3-1	TRBJ2-5	TGTGCCAGCAGCCAAGTCGATAACCTTGGTGGAGGGACCCAGTACTTC	CASSQVDNLGGGTQYF
-	-	TRBV5-1	TRBJ1-1	TGCGCCAGACCCCGGGGGCTTGAAGCTTTCTTT	CARPRGLEAFF
-	few	TRBV6-4	TRBJ1-1	TGTGCCAGCAGTGACGGCCAAAACACTGAAGCTTTCTTT	CASSDGQNTEAFF
-	-	TRBV30	TRBJ1-2	TGTGCCTGGAGCGGGGGGGACTGGGGCTATGGCTACACCTTC	CAWSGGDWGYGYTF
TRBD1	few	TRBV20-1	TRBJ1-6	TGCAGTGCTACGGACAGGGCTTATAATTCACCCCTCCACTTT	CSATDRAYNSPLHF